A selection of T cell receptor beta chains follows, all from one sample in a study of T cell responses to AZD1222 COVID-19 vaccine. Only in-frame clones appear in the TCRdb table, and some are missing; sequencing was by immunoSEQ multiplex PCR. This table has roughly 20,000 clones, 80% to 85% appearing once. This material consisted of peripheral blood, taken 28 days after the second AZD1222 dose. Source of these receptors: an adult who received the AZD1222 COVID-19 vaccine. Both conserved end residues are part of each CDR3. D genes are given only for firm matches. Clone size is shown for a subset of rows, as once, few, many or a class of expanded clone.

clone size,D gene,V gene,J gene,CDR3 DNA,CDR3 protein
-,-,TRBV16,TRBJ1-6,TGTGCCAGCAGCCCAGGGGTAAACTCACCCCTCCACTTT,CASSPGVNSPLHF
few,-,TRBV5-1,TRBJ2-7,TGCGCCACCAGTAGAGATGGGACACCCCTCGAGCAGTACTTC,CATSRDGTPLEQYF
-,-,TRBV14,TRBJ2-1,TGTGCCAGCAGCCAAGGGAGGGGGCAAAAGAATGAGCAGTTCTTC,CASSQGRGQKNEQFF
-,-,TRBV6-1,TRBJ1-2,TGTGCCAGCAGTGAATTTATCCAGGAGGGATCCTATGGCTACACCTTC,CASSEFIQEGSYGYTF
-,TRBD2,TRBV28,TRBJ2-3,TGTGCCAGCAGTCAGACTAGCGGGAGCACAGATACGCAGTATTTT,CASSQTSGSTDTQYF
few,-,TRBV11-2,TRBJ2-3,TGTGCCAGCAGCTTTGGCAGCCTTGGGCTTGACGTCACAGATACGCAGTATTTT,CASSFGSLGLDVTDTQYF
-,-,TRBV7-2,TRBJ1-2,TGTGCCAGCAGCTCCGGGGGGCATAACTATGGCTACACCTTC,CASSSGGHNYGYTF
once,TRBD2,TRBV4-1,TRBJ2-3,TGCGCCAGCAGCCAAGATCATGGGACTAGCTCAGATACGCAGTATTTT,CASSQDHGTSSDTQYF
once,-,TRBV5-4,TRBJ2-7,TGTGCCAGCAGCTTGGGAACAGGGAGGTACGAGCAGTACTTC,CASSLGTGRYEQYF
-,TRBD2,TRBV19,TRBJ2-1,TGTGCCAGTAGTATAGCACTAGCGGGAGACGAGCAGTTCTTC,CASSIALAGDEQFF
-,-,TRBV11-2,TRBJ1-2,TGTGCCAGCAGCTTAGGGCCCGGAAACTATGGCTACACCTTC,CASSLGPGNYGYTF
-,-,TRBV19,TRBJ1-1,TGTGCCAGTAGTATAGAAGATTGGCCTGAAGCTTTCTTT,CASSIEDWPEAFF
-,-,TRBV19,TRBJ1-5,TGTGCCAGTAGTATTAGAGACAGCAATCAGCCCCAGCATTTT,CASSIRDSNQPQHF
-,-,TRBV11-2,TRBJ1-2,TGTGCCAGCAGCCCGGCCCGGGGGACTAACTATGGCTACACCTTC,CASSPARGTNYGYTF
-,-,TRBV6-5,TRBJ1-3,TGTGCCAGCAGTTCCCTGTCCTGGTTGGAAGACACCATATATTTT,CASSSLSWLEDTIYF
-,-,TRBV29-1,TRBJ1-4,TGCAGCGTTGTCGGTCTACAGGGTGGAACTAATGAAAAACTGTTTTTT,CSVVGLQGGTNEKLFF
-,-,TRBV6-5,TRBJ1-1,TGTGCCAGCAGTTACTCCCGGACAGTGAACACTGAAGCTTTCTTT,CASSYSRTVNTEAFF
-,-,TRBV6-5,TRBJ1-2,TGTGCCAGCAGTTATAGGACATCCCGGGGGGGCTACACCTTC,CASSYRTSRGGYTF
-,TRBD2,TRBV18,TRBJ2-7,TGTGCCAGCTCACCACTGGCCAGCGGGAGCGTCAACGAGCAGTACTTC,CASSPLASGSVNEQYF
-,-,TRBV5-5,TRBJ2-5,TGTGCCAGCAGCTTTTTATGGGCCGCGGAGACCCAGTACTTC,CASSFLWAAETQYF
-,TRBD1,TRBV7-9,TRBJ1-2,TGTGCCAGCAGCCCTCAGCAACAGGGGGACTATGGCTACACCTTC,CASSPQQQGDYGYTF
medium-sized,TRBD1,TRBV5-1,TRBJ1-6,TGCGCCAGCAGCGGCCGGGACAGGGGTTATTCACCCCTCCACTTT,CASSGRDRGYSPLHF
-,-,TRBV25-1,TRBJ2-4,TGTGCCAGCACGGCAACATCGGCTAGCATTCAGTACTTC,CASTATSASIQYF
once,TRBD1,TRBV7-6,TRBJ1-1,TGTGCCAGCAGCTCTACAGGGGTGGACACTGAAGCTTTCTTT,CASSSTGVDTEAFF
-,-,TRBV5-1,TRBJ2-5,TGCGCCAGCAGCCTGCGGCCCCTCAAGGGGGAGACCCAGTACTTC,CASSLRPLKGETQYF
-,-,TRBV19,TRBJ2-3,TGTGCCAGTAGTATCTCGACAGGCTCTGATACGCAGTATTTT,CASSISTGSDTQYF
-,-,TRBV6-6,TRBJ1-2,TGTGCCAGCAGTTACCGGCAGAATGTTGTGGATGGCTACACCTTC,CASSYRQNVVDGYTF
-,-,TRBV25-1,TRBJ1-6,TGTGCCAGCAGCATTTTCAATTCACCCCTCCACTTT,CASSIFNSPLHF
-,TRBD1,TRBV6-5,TRBJ2-7,TGTGCCAGCAGGACAGGGGGCTACGAGCAGTACTTC,CASRTGGYEQYF
-,-,TRBV12-3/TRBV12-4,TRBJ2-3,TGTGCCAGCAGTTTAGCCGCCTACCCAAAACGGTATTTT,CASSLAAYPKRYF
once,TRBD2,TRBV28,TRBJ2-7,TGTGCCAGCAGTACAACCCTACTACTAGCGGGAGGGCGACACGAGCAGTACTTC,CASSTTLLLAGGRHEQYF